This T cell receptor beta chain was recovered during a study of blood T cell repertoires in COVID-19. Turning to the study itself: The samples span acute and convalescent COVID-19 from the United States, Italy and Spain.

The length of the CDR3 is 15 residues. Trimming stripped 10 bases from V and 1 base from J, with 19 bases between. Germline V gene lookup returns CDR1 MDHEN and CDR2 SYDVKM. Study members were between about 18 and 95 years old and lived in fewer than 30 US regions. Either two negative PCRs, clearance, or symptom resolution qualified Cohort 3 donors as recovered. Method: immunoSEQ multiplex PCR; TCRdb's copy keeps in-frame clones and lacks some. The sample lists nearly 400,000 clones; 89% were seen once. This TCR was sampled from a woman aged 25 to 39 who had recovered from COVID-19. Material for sequencing was PBMCs or T cells enriched from blood (not recorded which). V and J are TRBV28 and TRBJ1-1; D is perhaps TRBD1 (5 bases). The CDR3: CATQGSVDANTEAFF. DNA of the CDR3: TGTGCCACCCAGGGTAGTGTGGACGCGAACACTGAAGCTTTCTTT. Filled out from reference TRBV28 and TRBJ1-1, the complete variable domain reads DVKVTQSSRYLVKRTGEKVFLECVQDMDHENMFWYRQDPGLGLRLIYFSYDVKMKEKGDIPEGYSVSREKKERFSLILESASTNQTSMYLCATQGSVDANTEAFFGQGTRLTVV.